This TCR beta chain was identified in a study of shared clonotypes between healthy human individuals. Overall study: For every donor, three CD4 naive, three CD4 memory, two CD8 naive and one CD8 memory plates were used.

General study results and limits: The study generally estimated greater richness for naive than memory subsets.

Assay execution proceeded at the deep level. Generated by immunoSEQ multiplex PCR, the TCRdb table keeps only in-frame clones and is missing some. The profile shows approximately 1,500,000 clones, 96% of them singletons. V was cut by 2 bases and J by 2 bases, with 10 bases left in between. The germline V gene encodes CDR1 WSHSY and CDR2 SAAADI. The CDR3 extends over 14 amino acids. As concerns this clone: Its specificity is unknown.

The chain couples TRBV10-2 to TRBJ2-7; weak D call: TRBD2 (5 bases). The TCR comes from a man aged 30 to 45 in good health. Sequenced sample: naive CD4+ T cells sorted from blood. As to subset: CD45RA+ positively selected. The CDR3 DNA reads TGCGCCAGCAGTGAGGGACTGATCACCTACGAGCAGTACTTC. It specifies CASSEGLITYEQYF.